Sequencing of this T cell receptor (beta chain) was carried out in a study of T cell clonotyping in hematopoietic cell transplantation. About the study: Recipient blood drawn about 28 days pretransplant and days 30, 100, 180 after. Regarding the study as a whole: Higher Inverse Simpson Index values in graft donor and pretransplant recipient predicted broader posttransplant TCR diversity. After transplant, recipient diversity fell while pathologically expanded clonotypes grew through day 180.

The method was immunoSEQ multiplex PCR; TCRdb's version includes in-frame clones alone and lacks a portion of them. The repertoire holds approximately 1,900 clones, with approximately 90% as singletons. For this clone: Its specificity is unknown.

This TCR came from a young adult male patient who had an allogeneic stem cell transplant from a related donor, so the T cells may come from the graft donor. Some clones in this sample may be carry-over from other donors' samples. The source material was PBMCs, sampled at the time of graft-versus-host disease after allogeneic stem cell transplant.

The DNA for the CDR3 is TGCGCCAGCAGCCGCCCAACTAGTTACCAAGAGACCCAGTACTTC. It encodes CASSRPTSYQETQYF. The V call is TRBV5-1, the J call TRBJ2-5; the D gene is possibly TRBD2 (5 bases). This CDR3 contains 15 residues. With 4 bases removed from V and 0 bases from J, the gap between germline ends came to 13 bases. Germline V gene lookup returns CDR1 SGHRS and CDR2 YFSETQ.